Listed here is a single TCR beta chain. Its target is unknown. V lost 6 bases, J lost 6 bases, and 16 bases stayed unmatched. Germline values: CDR1 SNHLY, CDR2 FYNNEI. There are 17 residues in the CDR3. This sample is part of a study of naive and memory T cell subsets. Regarding the study as a whole: Delayed type IV hypersensitivity infiltration was taken to explain higher tuberculin-site TCR counts.

For blood and skin samples, reverse transcription used TCR alpha and beta constant primers. TCRdb reanalysed the UMI-ligation and nested PCR reads using MiXCR and keeps one entry per CDR3 protein. The sample yields around 18,000 distinct CDR3 sequences, 8% to 10% seen once. Treatment of the sample: skin biopsy from PPD injection site in Mantoux-positive individual. Unsorted total RNA, roughly 1 to 1,100 ng, was DNase treated before reverse transcription. The sequence was obtained from an adult in good health. The chain couples TRBV2 to TRBJ2-2; TRBD2 agrees at 7 bases. Sequences were derived from skin, sampled from a tuberculin skin test site. CDR3 protein: CASSPSHGGGWAGELFF. CDR3 coding DNA: TGTGCCAGCAGCCCCTCCCATGGGGGGGGTTGGGCCGGGGAGCTGTTTTTT.